Sequencing of this TCR beta chain was carried out in a study of T cell responses to AZD1222 COVID-19 vaccine. As for the study in general: Pooling of second doses given at about 4 or about 12 weeks was done.

Data came from immunoSEQ multiplex PCR; TCRdb stores just in-frame clones and leaves some out. The data show 90,000 to 120,000 clones, with 90% to 95% seen just once and roughly a fifth held by the top ten. CDR1 is MNHNS, CDR2 SASEGT, per germline. V was shortened by 1 base and J by 10 bases, with 11 bases between the two germline ends. The CDR3 spans 12 residues. The rearrangement uses TRBV6-1 and TRBJ2-7; tentatively, D is TRBD1 (6 bases). Sequencing used peripheral blood, obtained on day 0 of AZD1222 vaccination. The sequence was collected from an adult in good health. In nucleotides, the CDR3 is TGTGCCAGCAGTGAAGTAAGGGGGAGACAGTACTTC. Translation: CASSEVRGRQYF.